This T cell receptor (beta chain) was retrieved from a study of T-cell memory formation after mild COVID-19. The wider study: Largely donor-specific sequence clusters came from a couple of donors. Study-wide points: Contracting clones localized mainly to CM and EM when CD4+ and mainly to EMRA when CD8+. Balance between CD4 and CD8 was seen in clones contracting day 15 to 85, and a CD4+ lean was seen in later expanders.

V was shortened by 7 bases and J by 5 bases, with 15 bases between the two germline ends. This CDR3 spans 13 amino acids. Germline V gene data show CDR1 as SGHRS and CDR2 as YFSETQ. TCRalpha and TCRbeta libraries used 5'RACE with constant-segment primers and UMIs. TCRdb reprocessed the 5' RACE reads via MiXCR and lists one record per CDR3 protein. The table has just over 400,000 distinct CDR3 sequences, 20% to 30% seen once. This clonotype was counted a few times. The antigen is not known. The TCR sequence derives from an adult woman who had mild COVID-19 (a few samples of this study predate the infection). Cell type and time point are not known. Source material: PBMCs or a T cell subset sorted from them (not recorded which). This chain uses TRBV5-1 with TRBJ1-1; D may be TRBD1 (6 bases). CDR3 coding DNA: TGCGCCAGCGCCCGACAGGATGGGACTGAAGCTTTCTTT. This sequence encodes CASARQDGTEAFF.